This paragraph reports one T cell receptor beta chain. In the study's own analysis: Researchers report that nucleated cell counts were estimated from reference gene primer amplification. TCRdb's copy holds only in-frame clones and misses some; the assay was immunoSEQ multiplex PCR. V and J calls plus clone size are reproduced from that table; the DNA served to infer D and trimming. The repertoire holds 150,000 to 200,000 clones, with 88% as singletons. This entry is derived from a study of blood T cell repertoires in COVID-19. Study-level background: Sites across the United States, Italy and Spain contributed samples from acute and convalescent COVID-19. Sources were T cells, B-cell-depleted T cells, or PBMCs; the material itself was cDNA or gDNA.

Germline V gene sequence: CDR1 KGHSH, CDR2 LQKENI. CDR3 length equals 15 residues. V lost 1 base to trimming and J lost 1 base; unmatched junction nucleotides: 2. This clonotype was sampled from a human donor in a cohort sampled during active COVID-19. This chain joins TRBV18 and TRBJ2-7; 9 nucleotides match TRBD1. The sample comprised peripheral blood. CDR3 sequence: CASSPLGTGSYEQYF. The CDR3 coding sequence is TGTGCCAGCTCACCACTAGGGACAGGGTCCTACGAGCAGTACTTC.